This paragraph reports one T cell receptor (beta chain). Its antigen is still unknown. This specimen comes from a study of beta chain features in type 1 diabetes. Every isolated RNA sample was fully reverse transcribed, so sequencing captured expressed TCRB transcripts. Generated by immunoSEQ multiplex PCR, the TCRdb table keeps only in-frame clones and is missing some. The sample contains about 260,000 clones, around 20% of which appear only once. Study-level results: Naive, central memory and regulatory TCRB repertoires appeared more similar among patients than healthy donors. Among all four CD4+ subsets, Type 1 diabetes patients had TCRB CDR3s that were moderately but significantly shorter.

This TCR derives from a woman between 35 and 50 years old with type 1 diabetes. The sample was naive CD4+ T cells from blood.

The CDR3, as DNA: TGTGCCAGCAGTAAGGGGGCAGGCTCCTACAATGAGCAGTTCTTC. Amino acid sequence: CASSKGAGSYNEQFF. The gene calls are TRBV27 and TRBJ2-1; 7 bases are shared with TRBD1. Germline CDR1 and CDR2: MNHEY and SMNVEV (reference sequence). The CDR3 spans 15 residues. V trimming: 5 bases; J trimming: 0 bases; junction bases outside the gene matches: 4.